This entry describes one T cell receptor beta chain. The data belong to a study of blood T cell repertoires in COVID-19. Across the whole study: The United States, Italy and Spain provided the acute and convalescent COVID-19 samples. T cells, B-cell-depleted T cells, or PBMCs provided the cDNA or gDNA that served as material.

Authors' processing steps: It was from reference gene primer amplification that nucleated cell counts were estimated. The data were produced by immunoSEQ multiplex PCR, yet TCRdb's version contains in-frame clones alone and is incomplete. The D gene and trimming were derived from the DNA, and the V and J assignments and clone size from that table. The data contain around 81,000 clones, roughly 86% of them singletons. The CDR3 runs 16 residues. V lost 0 bases and J 1 base, leaving 12 bases between the germline ends. Germline V gene lookup returns CDR1 LGHNA and CDR2 YNFKEQ. The chain joins TRBV4-2 to TRBJ1-1, with a weak D call TRBD1 (5 bases). The material sequenced was peripheral blood. The sequence came from an older man with acute or convalescent COVID-19. The CDR3 coding sequence is TGTGCCAGCAGCCAAGATCTCGTCCAGGGGAACACTGAAGCTTTCTTT. Protein: CASSQDLVQGNTEAFF.